The 26 T cell receptor beta chains presented below share a single source sample, sequenced in a study of T cell responses to AZD1222 COVID-19 vaccine. The method was immunoSEQ multiplex PCR; TCRdb's version includes in-frame clones alone and lacks a portion of them. The sample includes about 180,000 clones, 88% of them seen just once. The input for sequencing was peripheral blood, taken 28 days after the second AZD1222 dose. The receptors derive from an adult who received the AZD1222 COVID-19 vaccine.

This clone is a singleton in its sample. The chain links TRBV30 to TRBJ1-5; D is ambiguous. This CDR3 contains 13 residues. Deletions cut 0 bases from V and 6 bases from J, with 9 bases between. CDR1 and CDR2 (germline): GTSNPN, SVGIG (reference sequence). Here the CDR3 DNA reads TGTGCCTGGAGTGTACTCGGCGGTCAGCCCCAGCATTTT. Translation: CAWSVLGGQPQHF.

The rearrangement joins TRBV3-1 (or the pseudogene TRBV3-2) to TRBJ2-5, with D tentatively TRBD2 (6 bases). CDR1 and CDR2 (germline): LGHDT, YNNKEL (reference sequence). The V gene lost 0 bases and the J gene lost 2 bases, with 10 bases spanning the gap. The CDR3 is 15 amino acids. The CDR3: CASSQDLGGQETQYF. The DNA for the CDR3 is TGTGCCAGCAGCCAAGATTTGGGGGGTCAAGAGACCCAGTACTTC.

J is TRBJ1-1 and V is TRBV25-1, with 8 bases fitting TRBD1. The CDR3 is 13 amino acids. Germline trimming cut 7 bases from V and 4 bases from J; bases unmatched to any gene: 5. Germline loops: CDR1 MGHDK, CDR2 SYGVNS. The CDR3, as DNA: TGTGCCAGCACAAGACAGGGGATCACTGAAGCTTTCTTT. Encoded protein: CASTRQGITEAFF.

The chain couples TRBV4-1 to TRBJ1-1; D is uncertain. Looked up from germline, CDR1 is MGHRA and CDR2 is YSYEKL. Trimming removed 1 base at V and 5 bases at J, with 14 bases between. This CDR3 contains 15 residues. Here the CDR3 reads CASSQVLLAGTEAFF. In DNA, the CDR3 is TGCGCCAGCAGCCAAGTACTTCTGGCAGGAACTGAAGCTTTCTTT.

Only one count was recorded for this clone. This chain uses TRBV29-1 with TRBJ1-2; 7 nucleotides line up with TRBD1. The J segment lost 0 bases and the V segment lost 4 bases, leaving 8 bases of the junction unmatched. The CDR3 extends over 15 amino acids. Germline CDR1 is SQVTM and CDR2 is ANQGSEA. CDR3 region: CSVGTGVIANYGYTF. CDR3 DNA sequence: TGCAGCGTTGGGACAGGCGTCATAGCTAACTATGGCTACACCTTC.

The chain is built from TRBV5-3 and TRBJ1-1, with D unclear. TRBV5-3 is noted as an ORF with a role that remains uncertain. V shed 4 bases and J shed 1 base, with 11 bases lying between them. The CDR3 is 14 amino acids. CDR3 sequence: CARSLDGRNTEAFF. The CDR3 region has the DNA TGTGCCAGAAGCCTGGACGGACGGAACACTGAAGCTTTCTTT.

The chain is built from TRBV21-1 and TRBJ2-1; TRBD1 was called by the table and not checked on the DNA. TRBV21-1 represents a pseudogene. The CDR3 is made up of 17 amino acids. The CDR3 DNA is TGTGCCAGCAGCAAACGCCATGACAGGGGGCCCTACAATGAGCAGTTCTTC. It translates to CASSKRHDRGPYNEQFF.

The rearrangement links TRBV3-1 (or the pseudogene TRBV3-2) to TRBJ2-2, with D unclear. CDR1 LGHDT and CDR2 YNNKEL come from the germline V gene (reference sequence). The CDR3 extends over 15 amino acids. Between the trimmed V and J ends, which lost 1 base and 0 bases, there was a span of 6 bases. The CDR3 region has the DNA TGTGCCAGCAGCCAAGCGTTCGCGAACACCGGGGAGCTGTTTTTT. As protein: CASSQAFANTGELFF.

The chain has TRBV3-1 (or the pseudogene TRBV3-2) and TRBJ1-3; perhaps TRBD1 as D (6 bases). The germline V and J ends were trimmed by 0 bases and 1 base, with 25 bases remaining between them. The CDR3 is 21 residues long. Germline values: CDR1 LGHDT, CDR2 YNNKEL (reference sequence). The CDR3 loop reads CASSQDWGVGGGGLSGNTIYF. The CDR3 DNA is TGTGCCAGCAGCCAAGATTGGGGGGTCGGCGGGGGCGGCTTGTCTGGAAACACCATATATTTT.

The rearrangement links TRBV12-3 or TRBV12-4 to TRBJ1-1, with D unclear. The CDR3 is 13 residues long. With 3 bases removed from V and 7 bases from J, the gap between germline ends came to 12 bases. CDR3 loop: CASSFIKSGEAFF. DNA for the CDR3: TGTGCCAGCAGTTTTATTAAGAGCGGTGAAGCTTTCTTT.

V gene TRBV6-5 combines with J gene TRBJ1-5; TRBD1 aligns across 8 bases. Germline-derived CDR1 and CDR2 are MNHEY and SVGAGI. V trimming: 4 bases; J trimming: 4 bases; junction bases outside the gene matches: 3. The CDR3 totals 14 residues. CDR3 DNA sequence: TGTGCCAGCAGTTCACGACAGGGGAATCAGCCCCAGCATTTT. Its translation is CASSSRQGNQPQHF.

The rearrangement joins TRBV2 to TRBJ2-5, with 9 bases lining up with TRBD1. V dropped 4 bases and J dropped 5; count of bases not matched to a gene: 8. This CDR3 is built from 15 residues. The germline gives CDR1 SNHLY, CDR2 FYNNEI. CDR3 DNA sequence: TGTGCCAGCAGTGGCCTCCAGGGGACAGGGGAGACCCAGTACTTC. Encoded protein: CASSGLQGTGETQYF.

The chain has TRBV12-3 or TRBV12-4 and TRBJ1-2; D perhaps matches TRBD1 (6 bases). Trimming removed 4 bases at V and 8 bases at J, with 14 bases between. There are 13 residues in the CDR3. CDR3 loop: CASSSDRLGGYTF. In DNA form, the CDR3 reads TGTGCCAGCAGTTCTGACAGGCTGGGCGGCTACACCTTC.

CDR3 in DNA: TGTGCCAGCAGCTTAGCCGGGACAGGGGTCACCGGGGAGCTGTTTTTT. Its translation is CASSLAGTGVTGELFF. The J gene is TRBJ2-2, the V gene TRBV5-5, with 10 bases lining up with TRBD1. V lost 2 bases, J lost 4 bases, and 5 bases stayed unmatched. Germline V gene sequence: CDR1 SGHKS, CDR2 YYEKEE (reference sequence). This CDR3 is 16 amino acids long. Full variable domain (remainder filled in from reference TRBV5-5 and TRBJ2-2): DAGVTQSPTHLIKTRGQQVTLRCSPISGHKSVSWYQQVLGQGPQFIFQYYEKEERGRGNFPDRFSARQFPNYSSELNVNALLLGDSALYLCASSLAGTGVTGELFFGEGSRLTVL.

The chain has TRBV19 and TRBJ1-5, with TRBD1 identical over 9 bases. The V gene's germline CDR1 is LNHDA and CDR2 SQIVND (reference sequence). Germline trimming cut 6 bases from V and 4 bases from J; bases unmatched to any gene: 7. CDR3 length equals 15 residues. The CDR3 protein is CASSKTGGLNQPQHF. The CDR3 DNA is TGTGCCAGTAGCAAGACAGGGGGTTTAAATCAGCCCCAGCATTTT.

In this sample, this clone turned up a few times. The rearrangement uses TRBV6-2 or TRBV6-3 and TRBJ1-5; D unresolved. The germline CDR1 and CDR2 sequences are MNHEY and SVGEGT. This CDR3 has 12 residues. V dropped 5 bases and J dropped 6 bases, with 8 bases sitting between them. The CDR3 spells CASSAGAQPQHF. The CDR3 DNA reads as TGTGCCAGCAGTGCCGGTGCTCAGCCCCAGCATTTT.

Worth noting for this clone: This CDR3 fails to terminate in the conserved phenylalanine or tryptophan, so it likely reflects a read error. The DNA is omitted, as the CDR3 cannot be located on it reliably, and the CDR3 follows TCRdb's listing. The rearrangement joins TRBV28 to TRBJ1-2; TRBD1 is taken as the D call from the table, unchecked against the DNA. Germline CDR1 is MDHEN and CDR2 is SYDVKM. The CDR3 is 11 amino acids in total, end residues counted. Here the CDR3 reads CASSTTGASGI.

V and J are TRBV25-1 and TRBJ1-4; TRBD1 matches 7 bases. V gave up 1 base and J gave up 6 bases; unmatched junction bases: 8. Per germline, CDR1 MGHDK and CDR2 SYGVNS. The CDR3 consists of 16 residues. Written as DNA, the CDR3 is TGTGCCAGCAGTGAATTAGGGGGCGCGTCGTATGAAAAACTGTTTTTT. Translating gives CASSELGGASYEKLFF.

The CDR3 reads CATTISGNTIYF. The CDR3 nucleotides are TGTGCCACCACAATCTCTGGAAACACCATATATTTT. The chain uses TRBV2 and TRBJ1-3; D not resolved. The length of the CDR3 is 12 residues. V shed 10 bases and J shed 0 bases, with 7 bases lying between them. Germline assignment: CDR1 SNHLY and CDR2 FYNNEI. The whole variable domain, remainder taken from reference TRBV2 and TRBJ1-3, is EPEVTQTPSHQVTQMGQEVILRCVPISNHLYFYWYRQILGQKVEFLVSFYNNEISEKSEIFDDQFSVERPDGSNFTLKIRSTKLEDSAMYFCATTISGNTIYFGEGSWLTVV.

The CDR3 spells CASSLEGGVDQPQHF. CDR3 bases: TGCGCCAGCAGCTTGGAAGGAGGGGTGGACCAGCCCCAGCATTTT. The rearrangement uses TRBV5-1 and TRBJ1-5; tentative D call: TRBD1 (5 bases). The ends were cut back, 0 bases at V and 7 bases at J, with 14 bases in the middle. The CDR3 extends over 15 amino acids. Germline CDR1 reads SGHRS; CDR2 reads YFSETQ. Variable domain in full (rest from reference TRBV5-1 and TRBJ1-5): KAGVTQTPRYLIKTRGQQVTLSCSPISGHRSVSWYQQTPGQGLQFLFEYFSETQRNKGNFPGRFSGRQFSNSRSEMNVSTLELGDSALYLCASSLEGGVDQPQHFGDGTRLSIL.

The V and J genes are TRBV19 and TRBJ2-2; the match to TRBD2 covers 10 bases. Germline V gives CDR1 LNHDA, CDR2 SQIVND (reference sequence). The junction had 5 bases not matched to a gene; V was cut back by 4 bases and J by 3 bases. The CDR3 length is 16 residues. CDR3 protein: CASSRGSGGDTGELFF. The CDR3 coding sequence is TGTGCCAGTAGTAGGGGAAGCGGGGGGGACACCGGGGAGCTGTTTTTT.

About this clone itself: Distinct nucleotide sequences in the sample also encode this CDR3. V gene TRBV30 combines with J gene TRBJ1-1, with D unclear. V lost 3 bases to trimming and J lost 3 bases, with 8 bases between them. This CDR3 has 12 amino acids. Germline V CDR1 and CDR2: GTSNPN, SVGIG (reference sequence). Here the CDR3 DNA reads TGTGCCTGGAGCGAGGTGGACACTGAAGCTTTCTTT. This gives the protein CAWSEVDTEAFF. The whole variable domain, filled in from reference TRBV30 and TRBJ1-1, reads SQTIHQWPATLVQPVGSPLSLECTVEGTSNPNLYWYRQAAGRGLQLLFYSVGIGQISSEVPQNLSASRPQDRQFILSSKKLLLSDSGFYLCAWSEVDTEAFFGQGTRLTVV.

The chain links TRBV19 to TRBJ1-5; 7 bases align to TRBD1. Trimming at V came to 6 bases and at J to 4 bases, leaving 3 bases not matched to a gene. The V gene's germline CDR1 is LNHDA and CDR2 SQIVND (reference sequence). There are 13 residues in the CDR3. Here the CDR3 DNA reads TGTGCCAGTAGGACAGGGAGGAATCAGCCCCAGCATTTT. Its protein product is CASRTGRNQPQHF.

The V gene is TRBV19, the J gene TRBJ2-7; 9 bases line up with TRBD1. Germline V lookup: CDR1 LNHDA, CDR2 SQIVND (reference sequence). This CDR3 is built from 16 residues. V trimming: 6 bases; J trimming: 4 bases; junction bases outside the gene matches: 13. CDR3 amino acids: CASSVVGKGQGYEQYF. In nucleotides, the CDR3 is TGTGCCAGTAGCGTCGTAGGTAAAGGACAGGGGTACGAGCAGTACTTC.

Here the CDR3 reads CASSPLVLAGNTGELFF. The CDR3 nucleotides are TGTGCCAGCTCACCACTGGTACTAGCGGGGAACACCGGGGAGCTGTTTTTT. The rearrangement uses TRBV18 and TRBJ2-2; TRBD2 matches at 9 bases. CDR1 and CDR2 (germline): KGHSH, LQKENI. This CDR3 has 17 amino acids. V was pared by 1 base and J by 1 base, with 4 bases of the junction left unmatched.

The V gene is TRBV6-2 or TRBV6-3, the J gene TRBJ2-1, with D perhaps matching TRBD1 or TRBD2 (5 bases each). Germline lookup yields CDR1 MNHEY and CDR2 SVGEGT. The CDR3 runs 18 residues. Trimming removed 2 bases at V and 4 bases at J, with 21 bases between. CDR3 in DNA: TGTGCCAGCAGTTACCTCGTAACCACGAGGGGCCTGTACAATGAGCAGTTCTTC. Its translation: CASSYLVTTRGLYNEQFF.